This T cell receptor beta chain derives from a study of shared clonotypes between healthy human individuals. Study background: Researchers assigned three CD4 naive, three CD4 memory, two CD8 naive and one CD8 memory plate to each donor. General study findings and limits: Blood alone was sampled, and tissue repertoires likely differ.

The study ran the assay at deep level. Each subset's genomic DNA was shared equally among a number of immunoSEQ plates. TCRdb keeps only in-frame clones here, not all; method: immunoSEQ multiplex PCR. The sample consists of about 1.5 million clones, 98% of them appearing once. Comments on this clone: Antigen unknown.

The CDR3 consists of 15 residues. V lost 5 bases, J lost 2 bases, and 13 bases lay in between. In germline, CDR1 is SEHNR, CDR2 FQNEAQ (reference sequence). The sequence was obtained from a man aged 25 to 40 in good health. The sample was naive CD4+ T cells sorted from blood. Noted subset: CD45RA+ positively selected. The chain combines TRBV7-9 with TRBJ2-1, with D possibly TRBD2 on 6 matching bases. The DNA of the CDR3 is TGTGCCAGCAGCCTGGAGGGGATGACCTACAATGAGCAGTTCTTC. Encoded protein: CASSLEGMTYNEQFF.